This TCR beta chain comes out of a study of blood T cell repertoires in COVID-19 (dated by TCRdb to about 2020). General notes on the study: The collaborator samples originated in the United States, Italy and Spain and spanned the acute and convalescent phases of COVID-19. The material from the prospective study consisted of cDNA or gDNA derived from T cells, B-cell-depleted T cells, or PBMCs. Subjects who had been exposed to COVID-19, were actively infected with it, or had recovered from it provided the deeply sampled blood TCRbeta repertoires that made up the dataset. A freely available public database, intended as a resource for researchers studying the immune response to SARS-CoV-2, is where the repertoires were released. Samples came from the ongoing ImmuneRACE study (first 160 participants) plus 1,254 subjects from 6 global collaborators. Nearly every sample came with metadata listing a de-identified subject ID, COVID-19 status, age in years and sex. Where available, HLA class I and class II types were taken from metadata supplied by the sample provider and were not determined by assay-based typing. Broader findings and caveats from the paper: How much clinical and demographic metadata was included differed by source and by participant, and the metadata was provided uncurated.

CDR3 length: 14 amino acids, cysteine to phenylalanine. The DNA shown is the 42-base CDR3, in frame from base 1. V and J are trimmed by 5 bases and 9 bases, and the gene matches miss 4 bases of the junction. CDR1 SGHVS and CDR2 FNYEAQ are derived from the germline V gene. The sample holds a few counts of this clone. Its antigen is currently not known. The input lacks base qualities; no much larger clone sits a single base away. TCRbeta CDR3 regions were amplified from genomic DNA using the immunoSEQ Assay, a bias-controlled multiplex PCR. The original methods were these. The number of nucleated cells in each sample was estimated from the amplification of reference gene primers within the assay. Sequence reads were collapsed and filtered to measure the absolute abundance of every unique TCRbeta CDR3 rearrangement. For each sample, productive Simpson clonality was calculated by taking the square root of Simpson's diversity index across productive rearrangements. Entries here come from immuneACCESS through TCRdb and include only in-frame sequences with V and J called. Some clones fail to appear in such tables; in the studies checked, an unresolved V gene covers under half of the shortfall, and the cause of the remainder is unknown. The DNA gave D and trimming, while V, J and clone size come from that table. Here the sample has about 80,000 clones; roughly 76% occur a single time. 16% of the sample belongs to the ten largest clones.

The collaborating institutions used their own protocols to collect whole blood in K2EDTA tubes. For TCRbeta analysis, collaborator samples were shipped as frozen whole blood, as isolated PBMCs, or as DNA extracted from either sample type. The specimen was peripheral blood. The V and J genes are TRBV7-6 and TRBJ2-1; 13 bases in the middle match TRBD2. The source of this sequence is a man between 65 and 80 years old with active or convalescent COVID-19. The nucleotides are TGTGCCAGCAGCACTAGCGGGGGGGCCGTTGAGCAGTTCTTC. The resulting protein is CASSTSGGAVEQFF. Reference TRBV7-6 and TRBJ2-1 genes cover what lies past the CDR3, so the full variable domain is GAGVSQSPRYKVTKRGQDVALRCDPISGHVSLYWYRQALGQGPEFLTYFNYEAQQDKSGLPNDRFSAERPEGSISTLTIQRTEQRDSAMYRCASSTSGGAVEQFFGPGTRLTVL.